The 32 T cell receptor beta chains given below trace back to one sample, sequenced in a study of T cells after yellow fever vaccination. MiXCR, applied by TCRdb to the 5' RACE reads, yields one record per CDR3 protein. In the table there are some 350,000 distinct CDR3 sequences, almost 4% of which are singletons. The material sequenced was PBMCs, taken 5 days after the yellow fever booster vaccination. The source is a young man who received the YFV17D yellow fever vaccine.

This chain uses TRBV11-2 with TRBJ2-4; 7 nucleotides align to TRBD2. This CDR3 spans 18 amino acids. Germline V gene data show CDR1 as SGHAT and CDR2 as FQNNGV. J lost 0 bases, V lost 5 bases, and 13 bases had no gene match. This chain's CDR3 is CASSVLTGTILAKNIQYF. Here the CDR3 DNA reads TGTGCCAGCAGCGTCCTAACCGGGACTATTCTAGCCAAAAACATTCAGTACTTC.

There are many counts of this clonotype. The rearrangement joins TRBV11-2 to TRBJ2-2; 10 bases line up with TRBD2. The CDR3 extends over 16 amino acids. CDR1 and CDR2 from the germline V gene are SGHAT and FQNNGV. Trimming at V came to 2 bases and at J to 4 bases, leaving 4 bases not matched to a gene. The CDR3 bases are TGTGCCAGCAGCTTACTAGCGGGGGCGTTCACCGGGGAGCTGTTTTTT. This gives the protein CASSLLAGAFTGELFF.

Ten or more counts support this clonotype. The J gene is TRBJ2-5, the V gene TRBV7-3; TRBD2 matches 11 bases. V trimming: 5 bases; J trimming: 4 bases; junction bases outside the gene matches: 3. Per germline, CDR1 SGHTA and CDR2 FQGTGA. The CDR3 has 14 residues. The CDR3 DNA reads TGTGCCAGCAGCCTAGGGACTAGCGGAGAGACCCAGTACTTC. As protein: CASSLGTSGETQYF. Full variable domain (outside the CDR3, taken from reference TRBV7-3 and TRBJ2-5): GAGVSQTPSNKVTEKGKYVELRCDPISGHTALYWYRQSLGQGPEFLIYFQGTGAADDSGLPNDRFFAVRPEGSVSTLKIQRTERGDSAVYLCASSLGTSGETQYFGPGTRLLVL.

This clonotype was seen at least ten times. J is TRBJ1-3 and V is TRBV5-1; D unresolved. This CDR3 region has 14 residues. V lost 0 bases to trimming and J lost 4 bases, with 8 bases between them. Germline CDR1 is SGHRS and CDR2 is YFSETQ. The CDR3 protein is CASSLDGGGNTIYF. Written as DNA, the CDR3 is TGCGCCAGCAGCTTGGACGGTGGAGGAAACACCATATATTTT.

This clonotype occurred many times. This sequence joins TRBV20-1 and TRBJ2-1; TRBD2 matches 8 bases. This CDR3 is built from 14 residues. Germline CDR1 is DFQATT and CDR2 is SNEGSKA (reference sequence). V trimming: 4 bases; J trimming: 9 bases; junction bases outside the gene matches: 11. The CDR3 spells CSATTGGGASEQFF. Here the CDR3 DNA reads TGCAGTGCTACCACGGGAGGGGGGGCCAGTGAGCAGTTCTTC.

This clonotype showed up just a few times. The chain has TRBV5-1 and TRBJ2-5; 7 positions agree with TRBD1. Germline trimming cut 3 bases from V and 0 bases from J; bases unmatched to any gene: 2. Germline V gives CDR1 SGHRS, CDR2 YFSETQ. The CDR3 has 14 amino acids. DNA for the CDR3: TGCGCCAGCAGCTCACAGGGGTACCAAGAGACCCAGTACTTC. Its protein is CASSSQGYQETQYF.

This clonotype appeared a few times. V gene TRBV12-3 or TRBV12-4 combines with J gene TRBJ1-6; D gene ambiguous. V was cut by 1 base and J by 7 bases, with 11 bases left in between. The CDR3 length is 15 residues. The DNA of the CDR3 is TGTGCCAGCAGTTTAGGGTTTACCGTGAATTCACCCCTCCACTTT. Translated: CASSLGFTVNSPLHF.

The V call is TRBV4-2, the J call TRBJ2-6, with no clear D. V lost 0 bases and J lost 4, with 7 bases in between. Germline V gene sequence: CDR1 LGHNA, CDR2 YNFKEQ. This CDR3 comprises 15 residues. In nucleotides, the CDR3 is TGTGCCAGCAGCCAAGATCGGCGGGGGGCCAACGTCCTGACTTTC. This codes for CASSQDRRGANVLTF.

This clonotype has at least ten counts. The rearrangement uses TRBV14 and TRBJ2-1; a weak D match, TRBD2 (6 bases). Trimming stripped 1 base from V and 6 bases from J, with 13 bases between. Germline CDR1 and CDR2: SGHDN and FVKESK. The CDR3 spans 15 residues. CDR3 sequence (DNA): TGTGCCAGCAGCCAAGCTATTGCGGGGCGCAATGAGCAGTTCTTC. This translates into CASSQAIAGRNEQFF.

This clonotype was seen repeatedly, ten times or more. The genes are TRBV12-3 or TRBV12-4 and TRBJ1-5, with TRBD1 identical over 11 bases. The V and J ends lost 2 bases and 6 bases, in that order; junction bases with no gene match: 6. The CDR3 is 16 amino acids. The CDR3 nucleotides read TGTGCCAGCAGTTTACCGGACAGGGGGCTTGGTCAGCCCCAGCATTTT. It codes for CASSLPDRGLGQPQHF.

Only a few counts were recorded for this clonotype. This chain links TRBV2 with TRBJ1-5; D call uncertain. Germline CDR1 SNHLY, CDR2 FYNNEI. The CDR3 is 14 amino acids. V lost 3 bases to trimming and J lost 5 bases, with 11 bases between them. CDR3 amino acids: CASSDTSADQPQHF. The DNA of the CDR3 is TGTGCCAGCAGTGATACCTCGGCGGATCAGCCCCAGCATTTT.

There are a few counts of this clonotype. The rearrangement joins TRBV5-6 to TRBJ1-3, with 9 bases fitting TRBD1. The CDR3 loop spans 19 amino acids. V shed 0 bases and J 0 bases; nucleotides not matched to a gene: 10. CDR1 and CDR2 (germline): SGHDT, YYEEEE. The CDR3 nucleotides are TGTGCCAGCAGCTTGGTCCCGGGACAGGGTTTTGCCTCTGGAAACACCATATATTTT. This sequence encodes CASSLVPGQGFASGNTIYF.

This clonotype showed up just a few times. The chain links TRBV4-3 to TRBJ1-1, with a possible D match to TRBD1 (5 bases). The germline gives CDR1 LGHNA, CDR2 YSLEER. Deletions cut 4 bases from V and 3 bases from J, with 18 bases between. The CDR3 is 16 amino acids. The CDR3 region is CASSRGTLDFYTEAFF. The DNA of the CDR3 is TGCGCCAGCAGCCGGGGGACCCTGGATTTCTACACTGAAGCTTTCTTT.

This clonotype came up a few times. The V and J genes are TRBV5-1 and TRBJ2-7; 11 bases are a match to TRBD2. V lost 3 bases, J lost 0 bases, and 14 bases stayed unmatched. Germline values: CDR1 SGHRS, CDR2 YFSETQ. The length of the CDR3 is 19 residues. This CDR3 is CASSSPGTSGITGSYEQYF. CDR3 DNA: TGCGCCAGCAGCTCACCCGGGACTAGCGGAATCACGGGCTCCTACGAGCAGTACTTC.

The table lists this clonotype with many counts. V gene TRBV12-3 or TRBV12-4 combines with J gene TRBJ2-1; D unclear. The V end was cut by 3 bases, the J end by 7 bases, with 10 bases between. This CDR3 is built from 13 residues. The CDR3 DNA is TGTGCCAGCAGTTTTGGCTCACCGAATGAGCAGTTCTTC. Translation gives CASSFGSPNEQFF.

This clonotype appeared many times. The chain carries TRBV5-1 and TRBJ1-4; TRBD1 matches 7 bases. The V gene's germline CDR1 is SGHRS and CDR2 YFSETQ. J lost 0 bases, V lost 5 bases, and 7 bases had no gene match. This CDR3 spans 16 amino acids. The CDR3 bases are TGCGCCAGCAGTTCGGGACAGACAACAACTAATGAAAAACTGTTTTTT. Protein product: CASSSGQTTTNEKLFF.

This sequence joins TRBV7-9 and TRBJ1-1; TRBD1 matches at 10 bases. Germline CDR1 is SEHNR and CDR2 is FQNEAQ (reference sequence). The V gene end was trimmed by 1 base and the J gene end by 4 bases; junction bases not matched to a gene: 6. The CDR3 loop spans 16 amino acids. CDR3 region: CASSLGLWDRGTEAFF. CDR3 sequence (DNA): TGTGCCAGCAGCTTAGGGCTTTGGGACAGGGGCACTGAAGCTTTCTTT.

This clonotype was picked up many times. The CDR3 is CASSLGMSGTEAFF. CDR3 bases: TGTGCCAGCAGCTTAGGGATGTCGGGCACTGAAGCTTTCTTT. The V and J genes are TRBV7-2 and TRBJ1-1; D not resolved. V was trimmed by 1 base and J by 4 bases, leaving 10 bases between them. This CDR3 has 14 residues. In germline, CDR1 is SGHTA, CDR2 FQGNSA.

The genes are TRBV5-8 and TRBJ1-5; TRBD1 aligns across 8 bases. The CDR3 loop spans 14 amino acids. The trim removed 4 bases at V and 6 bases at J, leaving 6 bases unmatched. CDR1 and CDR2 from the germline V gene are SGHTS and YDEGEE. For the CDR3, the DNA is TGTGCCAGCAGCCGCGGACAGGGAACTCAGCCCCAGCATTTT. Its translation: CASSRGQGTQPQHF.

The CDR3 here is CSASGQAGGSNEKLFF. The CDR3 region has the DNA TGCAGTGCTAGTGGCCAGGCTGGGGGTTCTAATGAAAAACTGTTTTTT. This sequence joins TRBV20-1 and TRBJ1-4, with D possibly being TRBD1 (5 bases). CDR1 is DFQATT and CDR2 is SNEGSKA in the germline V gene (reference sequence). The CDR3 extends over 16 amino acids. Trimming pared 3 bases from V and 3 bases from J, leaving 17 bases between.

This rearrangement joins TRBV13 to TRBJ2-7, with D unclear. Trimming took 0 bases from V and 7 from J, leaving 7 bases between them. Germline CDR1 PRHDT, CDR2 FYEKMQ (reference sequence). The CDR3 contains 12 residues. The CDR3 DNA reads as TGTGCCAGCAGCTTAGGGGCAGTGGAGCAGTACGTC. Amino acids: CASSLGAVEQYV.

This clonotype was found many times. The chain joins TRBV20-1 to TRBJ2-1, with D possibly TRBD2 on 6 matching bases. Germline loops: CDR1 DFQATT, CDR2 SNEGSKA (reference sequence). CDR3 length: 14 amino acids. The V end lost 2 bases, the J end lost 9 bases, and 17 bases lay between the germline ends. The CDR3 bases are TGCAGTGCTAGATCCCTTCGGCCGGAGGGTGAGCAGTTCTTC. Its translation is CSARSLRPEGEQFF.

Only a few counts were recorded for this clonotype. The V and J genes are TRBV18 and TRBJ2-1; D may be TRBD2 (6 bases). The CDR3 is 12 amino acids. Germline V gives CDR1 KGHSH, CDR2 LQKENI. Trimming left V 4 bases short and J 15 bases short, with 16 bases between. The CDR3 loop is CASSRPGTRPFF. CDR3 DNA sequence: TGTGCCAGCTCACGCCCCGGGACTCGTCCGTTCTTC.

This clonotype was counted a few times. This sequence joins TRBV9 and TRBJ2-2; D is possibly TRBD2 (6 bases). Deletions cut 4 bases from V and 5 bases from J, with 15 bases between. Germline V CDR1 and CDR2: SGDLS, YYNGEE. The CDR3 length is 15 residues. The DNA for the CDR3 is TGTGCCAGCAGCCTTTTTAGCGGAACAACCGGGGAGCTGTTTTTT. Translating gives CASSLFSGTTGELFF. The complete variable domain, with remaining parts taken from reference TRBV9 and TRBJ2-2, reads DSGVTQTPKHLITATGQRVTLRCSPRSGDLSVYWYQQSLDQGLQFLIQYYNGEERAKGNILERFSAQQFPDLHSELNLSSLELGDSALYFCASSLFSGTTGELFFGEGSRLTVL.

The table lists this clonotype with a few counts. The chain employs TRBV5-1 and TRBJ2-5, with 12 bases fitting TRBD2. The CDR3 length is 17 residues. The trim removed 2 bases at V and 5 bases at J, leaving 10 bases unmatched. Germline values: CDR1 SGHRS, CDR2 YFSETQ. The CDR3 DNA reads TGCGCCAGCAGCTTTGGGCTAGCGGGGGGGCGCTGGGAGACCCAGTACTTC. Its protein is CASSFGLAGGRWETQYF.

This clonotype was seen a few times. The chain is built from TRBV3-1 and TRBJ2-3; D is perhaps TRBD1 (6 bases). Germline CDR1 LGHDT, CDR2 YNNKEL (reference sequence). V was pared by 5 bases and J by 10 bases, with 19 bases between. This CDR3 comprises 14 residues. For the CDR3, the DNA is TGTGCCAGCAGCTCATCCGAAGACCCAGGGGCGCAGTATTTT. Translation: CASSSSEDPGAQYF.

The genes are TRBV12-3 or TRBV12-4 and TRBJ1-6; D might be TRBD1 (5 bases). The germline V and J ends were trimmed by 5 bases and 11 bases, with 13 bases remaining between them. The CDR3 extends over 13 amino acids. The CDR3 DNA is TGTGCCAGCAGTCCCAACAGGAGTCCACCCCTCCACTTT. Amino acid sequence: CASSPNRSPPLHF.

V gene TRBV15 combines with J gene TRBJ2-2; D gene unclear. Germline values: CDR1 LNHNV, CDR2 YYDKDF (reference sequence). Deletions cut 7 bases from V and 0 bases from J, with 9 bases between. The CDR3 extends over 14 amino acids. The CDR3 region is CATISGPNTGELFF. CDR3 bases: TGTGCCACCATCTCGGGCCCGAACACCGGGGAGCTGTTTTTT. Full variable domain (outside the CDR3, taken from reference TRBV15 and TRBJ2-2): DAMVIQNPRYQVTQFGKPVTLSCSQTLNHNVMYWYQQKSSQAPKLLFHYYDKDFNNEADTPDNFQSRRPNTSFCFLDIRSPGLGDTAMYLCATISGPNTGELFFGEGSRLTVL.

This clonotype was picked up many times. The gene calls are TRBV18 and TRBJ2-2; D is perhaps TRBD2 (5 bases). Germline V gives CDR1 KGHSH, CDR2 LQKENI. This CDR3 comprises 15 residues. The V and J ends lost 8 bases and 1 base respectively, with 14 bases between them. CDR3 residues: CASRRGSENTGELFF. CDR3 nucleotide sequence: TGTGCCAGCCGCCGGGGTAGTGAGAACACCGGGGAGCTGTTTTTT.

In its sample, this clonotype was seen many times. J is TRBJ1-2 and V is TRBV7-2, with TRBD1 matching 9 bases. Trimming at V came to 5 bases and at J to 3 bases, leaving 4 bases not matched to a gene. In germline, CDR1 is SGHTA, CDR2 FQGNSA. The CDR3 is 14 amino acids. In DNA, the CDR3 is TGTGCCAGCAGCCGGGACAGGGTGGACTATGGCTACACCTTC. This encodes CASSRDRVDYGYTF.

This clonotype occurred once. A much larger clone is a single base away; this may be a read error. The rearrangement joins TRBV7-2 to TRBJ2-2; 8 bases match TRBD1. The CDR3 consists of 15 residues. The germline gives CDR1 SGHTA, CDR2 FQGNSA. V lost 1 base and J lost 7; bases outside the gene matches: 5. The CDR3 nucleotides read TGTGCCAGCAGCTTAGTACCAGGGGGCTGCGGGGAGCTGTTTTTT. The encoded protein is CASSLVPGGCGELFF. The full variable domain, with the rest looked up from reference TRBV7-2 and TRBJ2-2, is GAGVSQSPSNKVTEKGKDVELRCDPISGHTALYWYRQSLGQGLEFLIYFQGNSAPDKSGLPSDRFSAERTGGSVSTLTIQRTQQEDSAVYLCASSLVPGGCGELFFGEGSRLTVL.

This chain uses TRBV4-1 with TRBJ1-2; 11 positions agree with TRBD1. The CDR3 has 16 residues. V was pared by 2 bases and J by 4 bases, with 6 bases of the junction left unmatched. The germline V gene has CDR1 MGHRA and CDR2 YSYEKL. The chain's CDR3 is CASSQPRTGGSYGYTF. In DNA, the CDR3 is TGCGCCAGCAGCCAACCACGGACAGGGGGCAGCTATGGCTACACCTTC.